These 5 T cell receptor beta chains share one sample of origin, sequenced in a study of shared clonotypes between healthy human individuals. Sequenced by immunoSEQ multiplex PCR; TCRdb stores in-frame clones only, minus some. This table has about a million clones, about 77% appearing once. The specimen sequenced was memory CD4+ T cells sorted from blood. The subset is: CD45RA-negative fraction. The receptors shown here come from a man aged 18-30 years in good health.

The chain has TRBV19 and TRBJ1-5, with TRBD1 matching over 7 bases. This CDR3 spans 17 amino acids. Germline CDR1 and CDR2: LNHDA and SQIVND (reference sequence). V was pared by 3 bases and J by 0 bases, with 8 bases of the junction left unmatched. The CDR3 nucleotides read TGTGCCAGTAGTATCGGGACAGCATACTATAGCAATCAGCCCCAGCATTTT. Encoded protein: CASSIGTAYYSNQPQHF.

To note about this clone: The same CDR3 also results from other DNA sequences found in this sample. The chain carries TRBV4-1 and TRBJ1-1; no firm D call. The CDR3 is 13 residues long. Trimming shortened V by 1 base and J by 2 bases, and 5 bases separated the two germline ends. The V gene's germline CDR1 is MGHRA and CDR2 YSYEKL. The CDR3 reads CASSQAPNTEAFF. CDR3 nucleotide sequence: TGCGCCAGCAGCCAAGCGCCTAACACTGAAGCTTTCTTT.

The V call is TRBV5-1, the J call TRBJ1-2; 8 nucleotides match TRBD1. V was pared by 4 bases and J by 5 bases, with 10 bases of the junction left unmatched. Germline V gene data show CDR1 as SGHRS and CDR2 as YFSETQ. The length of the CDR3 is 15 residues. CDR3 sequence: CASSPQTGEGYGYTF. DNA for the CDR3: TGCGCCAGCAGCCCCCAGACAGGGGAGGGGTATGGCTACACCTTC.

The chain has TRBV5-4 and TRBJ1-2, with a possible D match to TRBD1 (6 bases). CDR1 SGHNT and CDR2 YYREEE come from the germline V gene (reference sequence). The V gene lost 4 bases and the J gene lost 2 bases, with 12 bases spanning the gap. The length of the CDR3 is 14 residues. The CDR3 region has the DNA TGTGCCAGCAGCACCTGGACAGCCAACTATGGCTACACCTTC. It yields the protein CASSTWTANYGYTF. Using reference TRBV5-4 and TRBJ1-2 for the parts outside the CDR3, the full variable domain is ETGVTQSPTHLIKTRGQQVTLRCSSQSGHNTVSWYQQALGQGPQFIFQYYREEENGRGNFPPRFSGLQFPNYSSELNVNALELDDSALYLCASSTWTANYGYTFGSGTRLTVV.

CDR3 DNA sequence: TGTGCCAGCAGTGCCCAGGGGCTGAACACTGAAGCTTTCTTT. It specifies CASSAQGLNTEAFF. The chain has TRBV6-6 and TRBJ1-1; tentative D call: TRBD1 (6 bases). Per the germline V gene, CDR1 is MNHNY and CDR2 is SVGAGI (reference sequence). CDR3 length: 14 residues. Deletions cut 5 bases from V and 0 bases from J, with 10 bases between.